What follows is one T cell receptor beta chain and its context. Its antigen is as yet unknown. The data were taken from a study of cytomegalovirus exposure and HLA in healthy donors. General study points: TCR beta chains numbering some 160 were designated cytomegalovirus-associated. A cluster of highly shared sequence variants was likely a sequencing artifact. Excluded were some V segments that proved indistinguishable, including TRBV6-2 and TRBV6-3.

PCR primers comprised 60 Vbeta and 13 Jbeta primers. The protocol was immunoSEQ multiplex PCR, while the TCRdb copy is restricted to in-frame clones and leaves out a portion. The sample records over 70,000 clones, approximately 69% being singletons. CDR1 is SQVTM and CDR2 is ANQGSEA in the germline V gene. The CDR3 runs 15 residues. V gave up 7 bases and J gave up 3 bases; unmatched junction bases: 9. The source of this sequence is a man in his thirties or forties in good health and CMV-seropositive. The chain uses TRBV29-1 and TRBJ2-1; TRBD2 matches 10 bases. The sequenced sample consisted of PBMCs. DNA for the CDR3: TGCAGCGCTGGAGGGCTAGCGGGGGACTACAATGAGCAGTTCTTC. Translating gives CSAGGLAGDYNEQFF.